The clone carrying this T cell receptor (beta chain) was detected many times. The antigen remains undetermined. These data belong to a study of regulatory T cells in long-lasting Graves disease. Arm-PCR of CDR3 regions and iRepertoire HTBI primers were the basis on which TCR beta libraries were built. In the original analysis: The study identified roughly 59 TRBV and 11 to 15 TRBJ segments across samples. TCRdb passed the multiplex PCR reads through MiXCR, listing each CDR3 protein once. It is TCRdb's table, rather than the study itself, that gives the V and J calls and clone size. The sample lists roughly 400,000 distinct CDR3 sequences; 21% were seen once. The time point denotes: persistent/refractory GD, antithyroid drugs over 5 years with positive TRAb. PBMC RNA was the source of the TCR library. The CDR3 runs to 16 residues. Germline trimming cut 6 bases from V and 2 bases from J; bases unmatched to any gene: 7. Germline CDR1 reads KGHDR; CDR2 reads SFDVKD.

Study results and caveats: No thyroid tissue was studied; the work used peripheral blood only.

This rearrangement joins TRBV24-1 to TRBJ2-1, with TRBD2 matching 9 bases. This clonotype originated in a female donor with Graves disease. The sequenced sample was peripheral blood mononuclear cells (PBMCs), obtained when the disease was refractory, from a patient treated with antithyroid drugs. CDR3 residues: CATSKTGGRAYNEQFF. CDR3 sequence (DNA): TGTGCCACCAGTAAGACCGGCGGGAGGGCCTACAATGAGCAGTTCTTC.